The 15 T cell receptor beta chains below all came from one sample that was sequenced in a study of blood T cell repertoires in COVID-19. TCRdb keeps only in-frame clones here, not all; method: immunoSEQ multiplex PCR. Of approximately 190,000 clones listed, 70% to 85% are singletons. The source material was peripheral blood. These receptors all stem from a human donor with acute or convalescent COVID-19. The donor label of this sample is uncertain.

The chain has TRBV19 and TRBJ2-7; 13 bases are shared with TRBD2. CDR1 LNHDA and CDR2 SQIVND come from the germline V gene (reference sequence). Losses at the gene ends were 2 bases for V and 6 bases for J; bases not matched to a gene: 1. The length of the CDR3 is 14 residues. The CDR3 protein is CASSIRTSGSEQYF. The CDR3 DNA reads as TGTGCCAGTAGTATACGGACTAGCGGGAGCGAGCAGTACTTC. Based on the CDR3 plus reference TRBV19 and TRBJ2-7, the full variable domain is DGGITQSPKYLFRKEGQNVTLSCEQNLNHDAMYWYRQDPGQGLRLIYYSQIVNDFQKGDIAEGYSVSREKKESFPLTVTSAQKNPTAFYLCASSIRTSGSEQYFGPGTRLTVT.

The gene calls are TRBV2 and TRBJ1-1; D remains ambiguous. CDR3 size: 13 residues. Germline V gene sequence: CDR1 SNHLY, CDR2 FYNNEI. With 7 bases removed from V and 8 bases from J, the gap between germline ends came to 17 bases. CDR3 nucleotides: TGTGCCAGCACCCTCATCGAGGCATCCGAAGCTTTCTTT. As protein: CASTLIEASEAFF.

The CDR3 sequence: CASSLEWTLYGYTF. The CDR3 nucleotides are TGTGCCAGCAGCTTAGAGTGGACACTCTATGGCTACACCTTC. The genes are TRBV7-2 and TRBJ1-2, with a possible D match to TRBD1 (5 bases). The CDR3 is 14 residues long. The germline V gene encodes CDR1 SGHTA and CDR2 FQGNSA. Trimming shortened V by 1 base and J by 4 bases, and 10 bases separated the two germline ends.

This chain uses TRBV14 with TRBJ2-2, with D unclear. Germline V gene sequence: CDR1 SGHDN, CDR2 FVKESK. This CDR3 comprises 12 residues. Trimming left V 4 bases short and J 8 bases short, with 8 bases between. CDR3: CASSRLRGELFF. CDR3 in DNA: TGTGCCAGCAGCCGTCTACGAGGGGAGCTGTTTTTT. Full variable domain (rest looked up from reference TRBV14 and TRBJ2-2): EAGVTQFPSHSVIEKGQTVTLRCDPISGHDNLYWYRRVMGKEIKFLLHFVKESKQDESGMPNNRFLAERTGGTYSTLKVQPAELEDSGVYFCASSRLRGELFFGEGSRLTVL.

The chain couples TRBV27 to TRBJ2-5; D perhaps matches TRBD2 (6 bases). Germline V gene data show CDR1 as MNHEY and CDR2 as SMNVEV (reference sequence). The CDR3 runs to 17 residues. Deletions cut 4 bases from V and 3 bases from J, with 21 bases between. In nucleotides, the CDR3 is TGTGCCAGCAGTTATCTGGGGGTCTCCGCGGGAAAAGAGACCCAGTACTTC. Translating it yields CASSYLGVSAGKETQYF.

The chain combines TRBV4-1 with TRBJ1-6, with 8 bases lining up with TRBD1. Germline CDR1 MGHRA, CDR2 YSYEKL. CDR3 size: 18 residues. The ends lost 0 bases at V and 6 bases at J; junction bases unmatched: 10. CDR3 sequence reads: CASSQEPTQGASNSPLHF. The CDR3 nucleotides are TGCGCCAGCAGCCAAGAACCTACTCAGGGGGCGAGTAATTCACCCCTCCACTTT.

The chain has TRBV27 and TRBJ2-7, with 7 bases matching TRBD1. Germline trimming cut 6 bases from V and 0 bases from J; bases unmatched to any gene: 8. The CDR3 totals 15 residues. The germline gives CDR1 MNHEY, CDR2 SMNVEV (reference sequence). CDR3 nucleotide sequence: TGTGCCAGCAGGAAATCCGGGACAGCCTCCTACGAGCAGTACTTC. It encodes CASRKSGTASYEQYF.

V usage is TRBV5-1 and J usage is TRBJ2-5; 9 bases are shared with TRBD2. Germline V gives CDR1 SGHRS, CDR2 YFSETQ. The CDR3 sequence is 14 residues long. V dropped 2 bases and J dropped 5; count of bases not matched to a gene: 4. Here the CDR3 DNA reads TGCGCCAGCAGCTTCCTAGCGGGAAGTGAGACCCAGTACTTC. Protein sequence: CASSFLAGSETQYF.

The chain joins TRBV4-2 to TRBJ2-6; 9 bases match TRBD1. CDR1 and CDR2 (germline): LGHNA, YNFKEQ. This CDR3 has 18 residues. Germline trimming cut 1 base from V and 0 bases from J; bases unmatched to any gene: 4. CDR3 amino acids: CASSQGTGVNSGANVLTF. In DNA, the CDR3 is TGTGCCAGCAGCCAAGGGACAGGGGTGAACTCTGGGGCCAACGTCCTGACTTTC.

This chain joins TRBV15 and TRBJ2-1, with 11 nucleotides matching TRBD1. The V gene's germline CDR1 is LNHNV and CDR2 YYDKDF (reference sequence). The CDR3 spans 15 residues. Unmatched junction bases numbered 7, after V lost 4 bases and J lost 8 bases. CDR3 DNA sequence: TGTGCCACCAGCATGGACAGGGGGCGATTTGATGAGCAGTTCTTC. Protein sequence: CATSMDRGRFDEQFF.

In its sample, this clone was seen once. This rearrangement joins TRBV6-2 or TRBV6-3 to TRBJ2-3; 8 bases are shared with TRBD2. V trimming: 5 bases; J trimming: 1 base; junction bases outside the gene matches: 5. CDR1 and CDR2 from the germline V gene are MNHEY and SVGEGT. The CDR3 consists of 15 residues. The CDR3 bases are TGTGCCAGCAGTACGAAAGCGGGAGGCACAGATACGCAGTATTTT. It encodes CASSTKAGGTDTQYF.

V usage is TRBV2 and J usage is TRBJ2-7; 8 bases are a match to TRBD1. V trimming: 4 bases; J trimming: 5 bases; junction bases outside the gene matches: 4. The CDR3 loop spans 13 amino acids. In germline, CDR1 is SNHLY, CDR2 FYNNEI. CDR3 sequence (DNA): TGTGCCAGCAGTGTGGGACAGGAGGACGAGCAGTACTTC. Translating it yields CASSVGQEDEQYF. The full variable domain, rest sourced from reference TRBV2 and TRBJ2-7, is EPEVTQTPSHQVTQMGQEVILRCVPISNHLYFYWYRQILGQKVEFLVSFYNNEISEKSEIFDDQFSVERPDGSNFTLKIRSTKLEDSAMYFCASSVGQEDEQYFGPGTRLTVT.

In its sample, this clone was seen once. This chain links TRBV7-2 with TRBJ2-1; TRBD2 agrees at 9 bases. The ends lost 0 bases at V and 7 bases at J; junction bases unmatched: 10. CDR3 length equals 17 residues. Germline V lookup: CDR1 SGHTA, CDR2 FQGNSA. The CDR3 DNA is TGTGCCAGCAGCTTAGCGTTGGCGATAGCGGGAGTGAATGAGCAGTTCTTC. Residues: CASSLALAIAGVNEQFF.

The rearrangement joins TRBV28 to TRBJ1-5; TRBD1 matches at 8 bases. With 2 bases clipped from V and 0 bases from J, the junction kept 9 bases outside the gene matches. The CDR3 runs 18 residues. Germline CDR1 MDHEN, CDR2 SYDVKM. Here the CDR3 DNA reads TGTGCCAGCAGTTTAGGGTCCTTTACAGGGGGTAGCAATCAGCCCCAGCATTTT. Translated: CASSLGSFTGGSNQPQHF.

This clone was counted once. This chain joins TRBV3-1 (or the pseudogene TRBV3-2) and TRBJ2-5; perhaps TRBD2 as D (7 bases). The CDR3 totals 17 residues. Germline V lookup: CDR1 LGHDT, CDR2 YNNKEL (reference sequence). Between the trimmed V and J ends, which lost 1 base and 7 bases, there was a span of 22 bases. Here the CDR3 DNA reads TGTGCCAGCAGCCAAGCCGATAGAGGACTAGGGGGGGGGACCCAGTACTTC. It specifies CASSQADRGLGGGTQYF.